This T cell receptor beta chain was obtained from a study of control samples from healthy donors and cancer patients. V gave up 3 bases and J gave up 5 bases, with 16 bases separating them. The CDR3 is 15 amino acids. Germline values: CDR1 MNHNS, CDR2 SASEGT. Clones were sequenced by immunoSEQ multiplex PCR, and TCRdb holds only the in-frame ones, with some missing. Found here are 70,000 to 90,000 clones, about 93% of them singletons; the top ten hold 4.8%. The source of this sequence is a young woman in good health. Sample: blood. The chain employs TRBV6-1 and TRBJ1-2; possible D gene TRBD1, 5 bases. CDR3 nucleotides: TGTGCCAGCAGTGATAGTCCAGGGAGGGGATATGGCTACACCTTC. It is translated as CASSDSPGRGYGYTF.